This passage covers 12 T cell receptor beta chains from one sample sequenced in a study of T cell responses to AZD1222 COVID-19 vaccine (dated by TCRdb to 2020 to 2022). The sample's time point, from its label and the paper: about 28 days (+/-7) after the second vaccine dose. Receptors were amplified or captured by the immunoSEQ multiplex PCR assay. The table comes from immuneACCESS by way of TCRdb, which keeps in-frame sequences with V and J called. Part of the clones is missing from these tables; in studies checked, under half for an unresolved V gene and the rest for unknown reasons. In this sample the table shows 110,000 or so clones, 85% to 90% of which occur a single time. About 7.1% of the sample lies in the top ten. Sequenced here: peripheral blood, sampled 28 days after the second AZD1222 dose. These TCRs come from an adult who received the AZD1222 COVID-19 vaccine.

V usage is TRBV6-1 and J usage is TRBJ1-1; D unresolved. Germline lookup yields CDR1 MNHNS and CDR2 SASEGT. The ends were cut back, 1 base at V and 4 bases at J, with 7 bases in the middle. This CDR3 is 13 amino acids long. CDR3 sequence: CASSEGRITEAFF. The DNA for the CDR3 is TGTGCCAGCAGTGAAGGACGGATCACTGAAGCTTTCTTT.

V and J are TRBV24-1 and TRBJ2-3; 8 bases are a match to TRBD1. Germline CDR1 KGHDR, CDR2 SFDVKD. V dropped 4 bases and J dropped 6; count of bases not matched to a gene: 8. The CDR3 is made up of 15 amino acids. The CDR3 DNA sequence: TGTGCCACCAGTGACCCTCGGACAGGGAAGGATACGCAGTATTTT. As protein: CATSDPRTGKDTQYF.

This chain's CDR3 is CASSRDTSSGYTF. The CDR3 region has the DNA TGTGCCAGCAGTCGGGACACGTCGAGTGGCTACACCTTC. The V gene is TRBV6-5, the J gene TRBJ1-2; D is possibly TRBD1 (6 bases). V shed 5 bases and J shed 7 bases, with 14 bases lying between them. The CDR3 consists of 13 residues. The germline V gene encodes CDR1 MNHEY and CDR2 SVGAGI.

This clone was recorded once. This chain uses TRBV12-5 with TRBJ2-7; perhaps TRBD1 as D (5 bases). Trimming cost V 7 bases and J 2 bases, with 9 bases left between them. The CDR3 runs to 12 residues. Germline V gene data show CDR1 as LGHNT and CDR2 as FRNRAP. The CDR3 bases are TGTGCTAGTGCTCCAGGGACCTACGAGCAGTACTTC. Translation: CASAPGTYEQYF.

The CDR3 spells CASSLGGQASYEQYF. CDR3 in DNA: TGTGCCAGCAGCCTAGGGGGACAGGCCTCCTACGAGCAGTACTTC. The rearrangement uses TRBV7-8 and TRBJ2-7, with 8 bases lining up with TRBD1. Trimming removed 5 bases from V and 0 bases from J; junction bases left unmatched: 6. The CDR3 covers 15 residues. Per germline, CDR1 SGHVS and CDR2 FQNEAQ.

V gene TRBV19 combines with J gene TRBJ2-3; 12 nucleotides line up with TRBD2. Per germline, CDR1 LNHDA and CDR2 SQIVND (reference sequence). The CDR3 runs 15 residues. V shed 4 bases, J shed 4 bases, and the junction held 3 bases outside the gene matches. The CDR3 bases are TGTGCCAGTAGTAACCGACTAGCGGGGGCAGATACGCAGTATTTT. This gives the protein CASSNRLAGADTQYF.

The chain couples TRBV11-2 to TRBJ2-7; D not resolved. V lost 1 base and J lost 3, with 10 bases in between. The germline V gene has CDR1 SGHAT and CDR2 FQNNGV. This CDR3 is built from 14 residues. CDR3 DNA: TGTGCCAGCAGCTTAGCACTAACTGGCTACGAGCAGTACTTC. This codes for CASSLALTGYEQYF.

The V call is TRBV5-5, the J call TRBJ1-1; D is unclear. The CDR3 is 14 residues long. Trimming took off 0 bases at V and 0 bases at J, with 6 bases between the two ends. The germline V gene has CDR1 SGHKS and CDR2 YYEKEE (reference sequence). CDR3 amino acids: CASSLGGMNTEAFF. The CDR3 nucleotides read TGTGCCAGCAGCTTGGGGGGTATGAACACTGAAGCTTTCTTT.

V is TRBV3-1 (or the pseudogene TRBV3-2) and J is TRBJ2-7; no firm D call. Germline assignment: CDR1 LGHDT and CDR2 YNNKEL (reference sequence). The V gene lost 1 base and the J gene lost 6 bases, with 7 bases spanning the gap. This CDR3 has 12 amino acids. The CDR3 is CASSQVPTEQYF. The CDR3 nucleotides are TGTGCCAGCAGCCAAGTTCCCACCGAGCAGTACTTC.

This clone was observed a single time. This chain connects TRBV6-4 to TRBJ2-3; a possible D gene is TRBD2 (5 bases). Trimming shortened V by 4 bases and J by 4 bases, and 9 bases separated the two germline ends. The germline gives CDR1 MRHNA, CDR2 SNTAGT. CDR3 length equals 13 residues. The chain's CDR3 is CASSVALADTQYF. CDR3 nucleotide sequence: TGTGCCAGCAGTGTAGCGCTCGCAGATACGCAGTATTTT.

The chain combines TRBV19 with TRBJ1-1; perhaps TRBD1 as D (6 bases). The V end lost 7 bases, the J end lost 8 bases, and 26 bases lay between the germline ends. CDR1 and CDR2 from the germline V gene are LNHDA and SQIVND (reference sequence). The CDR3 is made up of 16 amino acids. The CDR3 bases are TGTGCCAGTACGGGGTATATGAGGAGGGGGGTACCCGAAGCTTTCTTT. It specifies CASTGYMRRGVPEAFF.

The chain combines TRBV6-2 or TRBV6-3 with TRBJ2-7; 11 bases align to TRBD2. V was pared by 0 bases and J by 3 bases, with 7 bases of the junction left unmatched. The length of the CDR3 is 17 residues. Germline CDR1 reads MNHEY; CDR2 reads SVGEGT. This CDR3 reads CASSYSSTSGRHYEQYF. The DNA for the CDR3 is TGTGCCAGCAGTTACTCGAGTACTAGCGGGAGACACTACGAGCAGTACTTC.